In its sample, the clone carrying this TCR beta chain was seen a few times. Its specificity is not known. This CDR3 spans 15 amino acids. The germline V gene has CDR1 ENHRY and CDR2 SYGVKD. Unmatched junction bases numbered 7, after V lost 6 bases and J lost 7 bases. Every individual TCR cDNA molecule carried its own unique molecular identifier, which allowed correction of PCR and sequencing errors. TCRdb called the 5' RACE reads again in MiXCR, with one record for every CDR3 protein. Among tens of thousands of distinct CDR3 sequences listed, 13% were seen once. The entry originates in a study of spatial heterogeneity in lung cancer. Study-level background: Raw reads showed each unique TCR and UMI combination turning up more than ten times on average. Findings and caveats of the study: In blood, ubiquitous expanded tumor TCRs appeared more at resection than follow-up.

Time point denoted: sample taken at primary tumor resection. Without sorting, whole RNA was sequenced from tumor, nontumor lung or frozen PBMC. Donors were 72 untreated early-stage non-small cell lung cancer patients. This receptor was obtained from a male donor with early-stage non-small cell lung cancer. V usage is TRBV10-3 and J usage is TRBJ1-6; 9 bases align to TRBD1. The material was PBMCs, obtained at surgery. Written as DNA, the CDR3 is TGTGCCATCAGCGAGAGGGGACAGGGAAATTCACCCCTCCACTTT. Translation: CAISERGQGNSPLHF.